The 9 T cell receptor beta chains presented below share a single source sample, sequenced in a study of T cell repertoires in cytomegalovirus infection. TCRdb independently ran MiXCR on the reads; one entry per CDR3 protein. Found here are a few hundred thousand distinct CDR3 sequences, approximately 9.5% of them singletons; the top ten hold around 4.5%. Specimen: PBMCs. These receptor sequences come from a human donor in good health (CMV status not recorded). Some clones in this sample may be carry-over from other donors' samples.

This clonotype was found many times. The V call is TRBV7-6, the J call TRBJ2-3; D gene ambiguous. This CDR3 has 16 residues. The V gene's germline CDR1 is SGHVS and CDR2 FNYEAQ. Deletions cut 5 bases from V and 3 bases from J, with 18 bases between. The CDR3: CASSRNLPKFTDTQYF. CDR3 coding DNA: TGTGCCAGCAGCCGAAATCTACCCAAATTTACAGATACGCAGTATTTT.

This clonotype was observed many times. The chain couples TRBV7-2 to TRBJ1-5; 9 positions match TRBD1. Germline V gene lookup returns CDR1 SGHTA and CDR2 FQGNSA. The CDR3 totals 15 residues. With 5 bases clipped from V and 3 bases from J, the junction kept 5 bases outside the gene matches. The CDR3 DNA reads as TGTGCCAGCAGCCCTCGGACAGGGGCCAATCAGCCCCAGCATTTT. This translates into CASSPRTGANQPQHF.

V gene TRBV2 combines with J gene TRBJ2-3, with 14 bases lining up with TRBD2. The V segment lost 2 bases and the J segment 2 bases; nucleotides outside the gene matches: 15. CDR1 is SNHLY, CDR2 FYNNEI, per germline. The length of the CDR3 is 21 residues. This CDR3 is CASSEWGGLAGGKEYTDTQYF. CDR3 DNA sequence: TGTGCCAGCAGTGAATGGGGAGGACTAGCGGGAGGCAAAGAATACACAGATACGCAGTATTTT.

Many counts were recorded for this clonotype. The chain joins TRBV6-1 to TRBJ2-3, with a weak D call TRBD1 (6 bases). V shed 5 bases and J shed 4 bases, with 16 bases lying between them. The CDR3 sequence is 15 residues long. Germline V lookup: CDR1 MNHNS, CDR2 SASEGT. CDR3 nucleotide sequence: TGTGCCAGCAGTACCCAGGGGCTGGTGGCAGATACGCAGTATTTT. Protein: CASSTQGLVADTQYF.

This clonotype came up a few times. V is TRBV27 and J is TRBJ1-1; a possible D gene is TRBD1 (6 bases). V was cut by 3 bases and J by 1 base, with 12 bases left in between. CDR3 size: 15 residues. Germline V gene lookup returns CDR1 MNHEY and CDR2 SMNVEV (reference sequence). The CDR3 nucleotides read TGTGCCAGCAGTTTCCTGTCGGACAGGAACACTGAAGCTTTCTTT. It codes for CASSFLSDRNTEAFF.

This clonotype has just a few counts. The chain links TRBV7-9 to TRBJ2-5; unclear D gene. Between the trimmed V and J ends, which lost 5 bases and 5 bases, there was a span of 18 bases. The germline V gene has CDR1 SEHNR and CDR2 FQNEAQ (reference sequence). This CDR3 spans 15 amino acids. The CDR3 DNA sequence: TGTGCCAGCAGCACCGGAACCAGGTCATACGAGACCCAGTACTTC. Translating it yields CASSTGTRSYETQYF.

This clonotype was picked up a small number of times. The rearrangement uses TRBV20-1 and TRBJ2-7; a weak D match, TRBD2 (5 bases). V was trimmed by 1 base and J by 3 bases, leaving 10 bases between them. CDR3 size: 13 residues. Germline loops: CDR1 DFQATT, CDR2 SNEGSKA (reference sequence). The CDR3 sequence is CSARGSSGYEQYF. CDR3 in DNA: TGCAGTGCTAGAGGTTCCAGCGGCTACGAGCAGTACTTC.

This clonotype has only a few counts. This chain uses TRBV9 with TRBJ2-2; maybe TRBD1 (5 bases). V was cut by 1 base and J by 4 bases, with 14 bases left in between. Per the germline V gene, CDR1 is SGDLS and CDR2 is YYNGEE. The CDR3 extends over 16 amino acids. This CDR3 reads CASSVLTGGSTGELFF. CDR3 bases: TGTGCCAGCAGCGTATTAACAGGCGGATCCACCGGGGAGCTGTTTTTT.

The sample holds a few counts of this clonotype. The chain has TRBV15 and TRBJ1-2; D is unclear. The CDR3 contains 13 residues. The germline V and J ends were trimmed by 1 base and 4 bases, with 7 bases remaining between them. Germline V CDR1 and CDR2: LNHNV, YYDKDF (reference sequence). In DNA form, the CDR3 reads TGTGCCACCAGCAGAGGACACCCCTATGGCTACACCTTC. Amino acids: CATSRGHPYGYTF.